This TCR beta chain was recorded in a study of T cell changes during pregnancy in multiple sclerosis. This clone was observed once. In germline, CDR1 is KGHSH, CDR2 LQKENI. The CDR3 totals 16 residues. V trimming: 3 bases; J trimming: 8 bases; junction bases outside the gene matches: 5. The repertoire was sequenced with immunoSEQ multiplex PCR; TCRdb's copy has only in-frame clones and lacks some. This table holds tens of thousands of clones, around 92% found once. The source material was peripheral blood. This clonotype was obtained from a female donor with multiple sclerosis, enrolled in a pregnancy study. This chain joins TRBV18 and TRBJ2-1; 15 nucleotides align to TRBD2. CDR3 DNA: TGTGCCAGCTCACCGGGACTAGCGGGAGGAGGGGATGAGCAGTTCTTC. Translation gives CASSPGLAGGGDEQFF. Looking up the rest from reference TRBV18 and TRBJ2-1 gives the full variable domain: NAGVMQNPRHLVRRRGQEARLRCSPMKGHSHVYWYRQLPEEGLKFMVYLQKENIIDESGMPKERFSAEFPKEGPSILRIQQVVRGDSAAYFCASSPGLAGGGDEQFFGPGTRLTVL.